This TCR beta chain was captured by sequencing in a study of CXCR3-negative and CXCR3-positive naive CD8 T cells. Study-level background: There were 140 million or so TRB reads altogether, and each library had about 1.5 +/- 0.3 million of them.

Via 5' RACE with UMI labels, TRB cDNA libraries were prepared. TCRdb re-analyzed the 5' RACE reads; it lists each CDR3 protein once, without DNA. The listing records around 92,000 distinct CDR3 sequences. To note about this clonotype: The antigen is undetermined.

Germline V gene data show CDR1 as SGHTA and CDR2 as FQGNSA. This CDR3 comprises 13 residues. General study findings and limits: Compared with CXCR3-negative naive cells, CXCR3-positive naive cells showed more hydrophobic TRB CDR3s.

A CD45RO-CCR7+CD27+CD95- profile was what naive CD8+ T cells displayed. Sequenced material: naive CXCR3- CD8+ T cells from blood. The subset was: CD45RO-CCR7+CD27+CD95- naive CD8+ T cells lacking CXCR3 (TNR3-). This receptor was taken from a human donor in good health. Some clones in this sample may be carry-over from other donors' samples. This rearrangement joins TRBV7-2 to TRBJ2-7. This CDR3 is CASSLGHPNEQYF.